This T cell receptor (beta chain) was identified during a study of CD8 T cells in Susac syndrome. Study-wide background: The sequenced Susac syndrome patients included about six who had clinically active disease and about 8 who were in remission. Patients with Susac syndrome were therapy-naive, taking corticosteroids, with some also receiving intravenous immunoglobulin, or taking intravenous immunoglobulin alone at the time their blood was drawn.

CD8+ and CD4+ blood T cells underwent TCR beta sequencing. Germline CDR1 is SQVTM and CDR2 is ANQGSEA. The CDR3 has 11 residues. V was trimmed by 7 bases and J by 7 bases, leaving 13 bases between them. RNA was extracted with the RNeasy kit, and a quantity of about 0.45 to 1 ug was reverse transcribed using random hexamers. TCRdb itself ran the immunoSEQ multiplex PCR reads through MiXCR, one entry per CDR3 protein. The sample lists approximately 210,000 distinct CDR3 sequences; 85% to 95% were seen once. This receptor was obtained from a human donor with Susac syndrome. Sequencing input: CD4+ T cells from PBMCs. V is TRBV29-1 and J is TRBJ1-2, with D maybe TRBD1 (6 bases). The DNA of the CDR3 is TGCAGCGGGGGGGGCTCGGGTGGCTACACCTTC. Translated: CSGGGSGGYTF. Drawing the rest from reference TRBV29-1 and TRBJ1-2, the complete variable domain is SAVISQKPSRDICQRGTSLTIQCQVDSQVTMMFWYRQQPGQSLTLIATANQGSEATYESGFVIDKFPISRPNLTFSTLTVSNMSPEDSSIYLCSGGGSGGYTFGSGTRLTVV.